The present T cell receptor (beta chain) was sequenced within a study of T cell responses to AZD1222 COVID-19 vaccine. Note on this clone: What it binds is unknown. The junction does not match germline at one end; this may be a read error.

Here immunoSEQ multiplex PCR was the method, and the copy in TCRdb shows in-frame clones only, minus some. The sample lists tens of thousands of clones, 85% to 95% occurring once. Broader study findings: Donors, mostly white British, included more females; clonal diversity was possibly underestimated.

The sequencing used peripheral blood, collected 28 days after the second AZD1222 dose. The TCR comes from an adult who received the AZD1222 COVID-19 vaccine.

CDR3 sequence: CACRLAGPTGELFF. CDR3 sequence (DNA): TGTGCCTGCAGACTAGCGGGACCCACCGGGGAGCTGTTTTTT. The genes are TRBV2 and TRBJ2-2; 11 nucleotides align to TRBD2. There are 14 residues in the CDR3. Germline CDR1 is SNHLY and CDR2 is FYNNEI.